The entry that follows covers one T cell receptor beta chain sequence. This sample is part of a study of blood T cell repertoires in COVID-19. Study context: There were acute and convalescent COVID-19 samples, and they came from the United States, Italy and Spain. PBMCs, B-cell-depleted T cells, or T cells provided the cDNA or gDNA that made up the material.

The germline V gene encodes CDR1 DFQATT and CDR2 SNEGSKA (reference sequence). This CDR3 spans 12 amino acids. V was pared by 3 bases and J by 10 bases, with 13 bases between. Study processing details: Cell counts per sample came from amplifying reference gene primers. Sequencing used immunoSEQ multiplex PCR; TCRdb keeps in-frame clones, though not all of them. The V and J calls and clone size are taken from that table; D and trimming were inferred from the DNA. Of 100,000 to 150,000 clones in the sample, about four fifths were seen once. The chain couples TRBV20-1 to TRBJ2-1; TRBD1 might be the D (5 bases). The receptor's source is a man in his 60s with acute or convalescent COVID-19. Sequencing used peripheral blood. DNA of the CDR3: TGCAGTGCTAGTTTCAGGGCATCAGAGCAGTTCTTC. This gives the protein CSASFRASEQFF.